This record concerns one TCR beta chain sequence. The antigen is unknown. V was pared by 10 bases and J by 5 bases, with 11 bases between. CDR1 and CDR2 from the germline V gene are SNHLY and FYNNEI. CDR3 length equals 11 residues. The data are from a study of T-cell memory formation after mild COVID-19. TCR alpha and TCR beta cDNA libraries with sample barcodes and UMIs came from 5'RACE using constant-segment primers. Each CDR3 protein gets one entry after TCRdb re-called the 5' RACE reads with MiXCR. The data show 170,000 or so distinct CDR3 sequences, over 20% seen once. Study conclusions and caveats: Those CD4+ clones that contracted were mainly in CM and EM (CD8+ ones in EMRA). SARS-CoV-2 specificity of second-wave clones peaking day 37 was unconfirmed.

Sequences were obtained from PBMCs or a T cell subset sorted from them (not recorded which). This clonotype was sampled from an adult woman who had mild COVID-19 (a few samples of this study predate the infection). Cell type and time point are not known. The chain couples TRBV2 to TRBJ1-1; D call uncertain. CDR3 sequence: CANRVSTEAFF. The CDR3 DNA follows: TGTGCCAACAGAGTATCGACTGAAGCTTTCTTT.